Sequencing of this T cell receptor beta chain was carried out in a study of blood T cells in healthy people across ages. The people who gave samples were healthy Caucasians from Russia, aged about 6 to 100. Roughly 10 milliliters of peripheral blood were drawn from each donor. Study results and caveats: Unknown CMV status may confound age-related changes in expanded clones.

Alongside a J-beta primer mix, a sample-barcoded 5' primer served in a second PCR lasting roughly 7 to 12 cycles. Each CDR3 protein gets one entry after TCRdb re-called the 5' RACE reads with MiXCR. The sample includes roughly 1,700,000 distinct CDR3 sequences, approximately 30% of them seen just once. Germline lookup yields CDR1 MDHEN and CDR2 SYDVKM. The CDR3 is 14 residues long. The ends lost 5 bases at V and 13 bases at J; junction bases unmatched: 13. About this clonotype: Its antigen is unknown. A read error is possible here, since a much larger clone lies one base away.

This chain joins TRBV28 and TRBJ2-4; TRBD1 aligns across 8 bases. Sequencing input: blood. The clonotype was recovered from a woman aged 25 to 39 in good health. CDR3 protein: CASSNGQGTYGQYF. The CDR3 DNA reads TGTGCCAGCAGTAACGGACAGGGCACCTACGGGCAGTACTTC.